This paragraph reports one T cell receptor beta chain. What it binds is not known. Germline CDR1 and CDR2: MNHEY and SVGAGI. The germline V and J ends were trimmed by 4 bases and 5 bases, with 12 bases remaining between them. CDR3 length: 13 residues. This entry comes from a study of cytomegalovirus exposure and HLA in healthy donors. General observations from the study: In vitro, a few CMV-associated chains proved specific for CMV antigens. According to the study, 180 or so TCR beta chains were cytomegalovirus-associated. For most TCR sequences rarity was the rule, although some public TCRs occurred in many donors.

Method: immunoSEQ multiplex PCR; TCRdb's copy keeps in-frame clones and lacks some. The data show over 250,000 clones, approximately 86% seen once. The J gene is TRBJ2-7, the V gene TRBV6-5, with a weak D call TRBD1 (6 bases). This TCR was recovered from a woman in her late teens or twenties in good health and CMV-seronegative. Sample: PBMCs. CDR3 loop: CASSLQGFDEQYF. For the CDR3, the DNA is TGTGCCAGCAGTTTACAGGGTTTCGACGAGCAGTACTTC.